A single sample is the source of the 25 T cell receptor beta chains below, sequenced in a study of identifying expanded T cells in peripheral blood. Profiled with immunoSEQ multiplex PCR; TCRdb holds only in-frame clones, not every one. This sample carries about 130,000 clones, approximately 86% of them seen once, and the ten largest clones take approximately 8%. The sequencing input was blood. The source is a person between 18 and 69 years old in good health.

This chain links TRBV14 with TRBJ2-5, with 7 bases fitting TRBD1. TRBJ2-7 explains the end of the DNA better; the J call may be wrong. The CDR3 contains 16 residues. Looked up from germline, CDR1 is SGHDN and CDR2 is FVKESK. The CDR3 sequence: CASSQVSMDRSYEQYF. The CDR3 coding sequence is TGTGCCAGCAGCCAAGTGAGTATGGACAGGTCCTACGAGCAGTACTTC.

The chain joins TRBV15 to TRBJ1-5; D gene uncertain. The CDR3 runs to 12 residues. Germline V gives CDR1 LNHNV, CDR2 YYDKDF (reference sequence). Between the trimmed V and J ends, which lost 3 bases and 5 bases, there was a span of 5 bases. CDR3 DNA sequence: TGTGCCACCAGCAGCTCAGATCAGCCCCAGCATTTT. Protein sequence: CATSSSDQPQHF.

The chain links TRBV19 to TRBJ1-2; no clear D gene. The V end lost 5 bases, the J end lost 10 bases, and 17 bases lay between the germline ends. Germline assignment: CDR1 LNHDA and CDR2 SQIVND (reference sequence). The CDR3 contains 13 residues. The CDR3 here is CASSARPEDDYTF. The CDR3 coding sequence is TGTGCCAGTAGTGCGAGGCCAGAGGATGACTACACCTTC.

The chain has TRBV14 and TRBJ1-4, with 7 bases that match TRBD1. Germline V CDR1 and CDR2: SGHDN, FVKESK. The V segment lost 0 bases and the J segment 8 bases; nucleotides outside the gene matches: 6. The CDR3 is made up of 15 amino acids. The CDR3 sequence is CASSQEIRGREKLFF. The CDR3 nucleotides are TGTGCCAGCAGCCAAGAGATCAGGGGGAGGGAAAAACTGTTTTTT.

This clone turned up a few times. The CDR3: CASSGTGAAQETQYF. DNA for the CDR3: TGTGCCAGCAGTGGGACAGGGGCGGCCCAAGAGACCCAGTACTTC. The rearrangement joins TRBV28 to TRBJ2-5; 10 bases align to TRBD1. Germline V lookup: CDR1 MDHEN, CDR2 SYDVKM. The CDR3 spans 15 residues. Trimming at V came to 5 bases and at J to 1 base, leaving 4 bases not matched to a gene. Drawing the rest from reference TRBV28 and TRBJ2-5, the complete variable domain is DVKVTQSSRYLVKRTGEKVFLECVQDMDHENMFWYRQDPGLGLRLIYFSYDVKMKEKGDIPEGYSVSREKKERFSLILESASTNQTSMYLCASSGTGAAQETQYFGPGTRLLVL.

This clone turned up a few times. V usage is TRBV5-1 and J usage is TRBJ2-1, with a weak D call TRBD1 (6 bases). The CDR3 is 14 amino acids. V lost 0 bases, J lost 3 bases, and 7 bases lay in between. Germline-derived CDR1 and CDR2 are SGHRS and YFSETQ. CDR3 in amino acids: CASSLGQDYNEQFF. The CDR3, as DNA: TGCGCCAGCAGCTTGGGACAGGACTACAATGAGCAGTTCTTC.

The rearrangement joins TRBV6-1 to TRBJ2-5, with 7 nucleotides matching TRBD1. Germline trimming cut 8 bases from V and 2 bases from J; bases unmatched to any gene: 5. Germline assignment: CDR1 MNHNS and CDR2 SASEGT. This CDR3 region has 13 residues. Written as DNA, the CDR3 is TGTGCCAGCTGGGACAGACAACAAGAGACCCAGTACTTC. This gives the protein CASWDRQQETQYF.

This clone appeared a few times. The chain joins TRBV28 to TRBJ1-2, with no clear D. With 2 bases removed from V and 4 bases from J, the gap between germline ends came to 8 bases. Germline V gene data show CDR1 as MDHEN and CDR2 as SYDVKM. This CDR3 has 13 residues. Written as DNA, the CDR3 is TGTGCCAGCAGTTTAGGGGAGTCCTATGGCTACACCTTC. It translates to CASSLGESYGYTF.

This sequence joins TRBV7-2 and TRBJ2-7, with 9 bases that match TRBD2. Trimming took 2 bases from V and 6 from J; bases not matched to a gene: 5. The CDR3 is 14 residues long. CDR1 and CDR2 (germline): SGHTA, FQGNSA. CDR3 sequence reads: CASSLLAGSGEQYF. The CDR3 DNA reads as TGTGCCAGCAGCTTACTAGCGGGATCCGGCGAGCAGTACTTC.

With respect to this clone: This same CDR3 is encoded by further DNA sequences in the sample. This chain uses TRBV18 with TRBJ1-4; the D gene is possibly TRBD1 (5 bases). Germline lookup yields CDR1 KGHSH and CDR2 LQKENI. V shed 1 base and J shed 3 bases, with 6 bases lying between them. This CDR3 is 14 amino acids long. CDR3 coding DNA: TGTGCCAGCTCACCACGGGACCCTAATGAAAAACTGTTTTTT. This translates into CASSPRDPNEKLFF.

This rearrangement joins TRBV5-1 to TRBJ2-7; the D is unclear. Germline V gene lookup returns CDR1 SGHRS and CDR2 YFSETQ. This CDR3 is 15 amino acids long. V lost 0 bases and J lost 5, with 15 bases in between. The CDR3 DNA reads TGCGCCAGCAGCTTGGGAAGCGCTACGTTCAACGAGCAGTACTTC. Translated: CASSLGSATFNEQYF.

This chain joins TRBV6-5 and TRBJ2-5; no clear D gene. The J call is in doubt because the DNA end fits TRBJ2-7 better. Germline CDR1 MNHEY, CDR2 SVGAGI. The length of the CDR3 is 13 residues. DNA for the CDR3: TGTGCCAGCAGTTCCCTTTATACCTACGAGCAGTACTTC. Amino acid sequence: CASSSLYTYEQYF.

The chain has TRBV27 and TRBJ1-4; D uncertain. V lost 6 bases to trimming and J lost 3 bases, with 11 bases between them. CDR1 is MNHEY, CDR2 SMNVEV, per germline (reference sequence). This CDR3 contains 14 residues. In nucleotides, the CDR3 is TGTGCCAGCAGCCGGGTTGGAGCTAATGAAAAACTGTTTTTT. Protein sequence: CASSRVGANEKLFF.

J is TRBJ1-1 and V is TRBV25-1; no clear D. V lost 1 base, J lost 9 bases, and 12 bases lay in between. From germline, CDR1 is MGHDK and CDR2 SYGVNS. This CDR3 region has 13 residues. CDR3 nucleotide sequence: TGTGCCAGCAGTGAATGGGGTCCTGAAAAAGCTTTCTTT. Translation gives CASSEWGPEKAFF. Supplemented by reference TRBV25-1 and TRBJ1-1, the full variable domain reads EADIYQTPRYLVIGTGKKITLECSQTMGHDKMYWYQQDPGMELHLIHYSYGVNSTEKGDLSSESTVSRIRTEHFPLTLESARPSHTSQYLCASSEWGPEKAFFGQGTRLTVV.

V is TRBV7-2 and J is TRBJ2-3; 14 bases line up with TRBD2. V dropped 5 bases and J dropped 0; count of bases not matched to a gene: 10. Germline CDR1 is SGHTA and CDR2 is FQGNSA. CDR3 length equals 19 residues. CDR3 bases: TGTGCCAGCAGCCAACGGGGGACTAGCGGGGGAGCTAGCACAGATACGCAGTATTTT. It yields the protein CASSQRGTSGGASTDTQYF. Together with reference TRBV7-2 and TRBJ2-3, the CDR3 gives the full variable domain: GAGVSQSPSNKVTEKGKDVELRCDPISGHTALYWYRQSLGQGLEFLIYFQGNSAPDKSGLPSDRFSAERTGGSVSTLTIQRTQQEDSAVYLCASSQRGTSGGASTDTQYFGPGTRLTVL.

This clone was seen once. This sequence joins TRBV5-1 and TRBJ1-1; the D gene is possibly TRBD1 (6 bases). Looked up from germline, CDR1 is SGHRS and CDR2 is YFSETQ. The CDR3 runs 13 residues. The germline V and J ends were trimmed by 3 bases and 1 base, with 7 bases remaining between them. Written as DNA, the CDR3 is TGCGCCAGCAGCTCACAGGGGAACACTGAAGCTTTCTTT. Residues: CASSSQGNTEAFF. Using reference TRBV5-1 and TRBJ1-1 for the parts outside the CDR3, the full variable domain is KAGVTQTPRYLIKTRGQQVTLSCSPISGHRSVSWYQQTPGQGLQFLFEYFSETQRNKGNFPGRFSGRQFSNSRSEMNVSTLELGDSALYLCASSSQGNTEAFFGQGTRLTVV.

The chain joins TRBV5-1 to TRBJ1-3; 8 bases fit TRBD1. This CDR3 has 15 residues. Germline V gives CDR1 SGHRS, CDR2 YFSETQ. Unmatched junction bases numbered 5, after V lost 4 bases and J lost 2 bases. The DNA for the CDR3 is TGCGCCAGCAGCGAGACAGGGGCAACTGGAAACACCATATATTTT. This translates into CASSETGATGNTIYF.

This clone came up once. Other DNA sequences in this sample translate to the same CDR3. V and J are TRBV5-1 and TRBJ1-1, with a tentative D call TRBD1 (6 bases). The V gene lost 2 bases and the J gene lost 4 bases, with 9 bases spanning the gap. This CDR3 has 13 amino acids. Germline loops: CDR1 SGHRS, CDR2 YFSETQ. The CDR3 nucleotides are TGCGCCAGCAGCTTAGGGGGTGGCACTGAAGCTTTCTTT. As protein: CASSLGGGTEAFF. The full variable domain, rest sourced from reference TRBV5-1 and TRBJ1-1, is KAGVTQTPRYLIKTRGQQVTLSCSPISGHRSVSWYQQTPGQGLQFLFEYFSETQRNKGNFPGRFSGRQFSNSRSEMNVSTLELGDSALYLCASSLGGGTEAFFGQGTRLTVV.

The CDR3 loop reads CASSLTLGQGYNEQFF. CDR3 bases: TGTGCCAGCAGCCTAACCCTGGGACAGGGCTACAATGAGCAGTTCTTC. V and J are TRBV7-9 and TRBJ2-1; 9 bases match TRBD1. After removal of 5 bases from V and 3 bases from J, the junction contained 8 bases not matched to a gene. Germline CDR1 and CDR2: SEHNR and FQNEAQ (reference sequence). The CDR3 is 16 residues long.

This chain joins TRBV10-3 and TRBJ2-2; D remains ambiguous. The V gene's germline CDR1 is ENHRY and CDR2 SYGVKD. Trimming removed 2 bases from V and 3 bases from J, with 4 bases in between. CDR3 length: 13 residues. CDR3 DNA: TGTGCCATCAGTGAGACGGACACCGGGGAGCTGTTTTTT. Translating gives CAISETDTGELFF.

This chain's CDR3 is CASSRDSNYGYTF. In nucleotides, the CDR3 is TGTGCCAGCAGCCGGGACAGTAACTATGGCTACACCTTC. The chain combines TRBV11-2 with TRBJ1-2; 7 bases are shared with TRBD1. This CDR3 is built from 13 residues. V trimming: 5 bases; J trimming: 1 base; junction bases outside the gene matches: 1. In germline, CDR1 is SGHAT, CDR2 FQNNGV. Variable domain in full (rest from reference TRBV11-2 and TRBJ1-2): EAGVAQSPRYKIIEKRQSVAFWCNPISGHATLYWYQQILGQGPKLLIQFQNNGVVDDSQLPKDRFSAERLKGVDSTLKIQPAKLEDSAVYLCASSRDSNYGYTFGSGTRLTVV.

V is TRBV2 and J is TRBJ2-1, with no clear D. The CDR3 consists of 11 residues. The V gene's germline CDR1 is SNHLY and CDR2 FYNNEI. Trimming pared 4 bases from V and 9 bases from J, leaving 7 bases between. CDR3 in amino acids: CASSVYSEQFF. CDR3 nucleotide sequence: TGTGCCAGCAGTGTATATAGTGAGCAGTTCTTC.

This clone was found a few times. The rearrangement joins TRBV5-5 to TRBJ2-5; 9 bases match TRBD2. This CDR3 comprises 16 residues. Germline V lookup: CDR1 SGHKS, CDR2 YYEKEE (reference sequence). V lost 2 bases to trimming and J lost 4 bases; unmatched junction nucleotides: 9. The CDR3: CASSFFGGGARETQYF. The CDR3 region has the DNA TGTGCCAGCAGCTTTTTTGGCGGGGGGGCGAGAGAGACCCAGTACTTC.

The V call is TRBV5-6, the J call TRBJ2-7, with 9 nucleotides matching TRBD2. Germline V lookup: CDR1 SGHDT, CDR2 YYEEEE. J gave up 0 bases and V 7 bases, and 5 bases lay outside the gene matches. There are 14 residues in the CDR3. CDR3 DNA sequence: TGTGCCAGCGTGGCGGGAGGGAGCTCCTACGAGCAGTACTTC. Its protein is CASVAGGSSYEQYF.

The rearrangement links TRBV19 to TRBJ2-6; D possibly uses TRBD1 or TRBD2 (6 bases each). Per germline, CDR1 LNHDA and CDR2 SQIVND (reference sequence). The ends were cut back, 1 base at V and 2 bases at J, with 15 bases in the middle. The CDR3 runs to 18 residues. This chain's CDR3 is CASSIGTGAIAGANVLTF. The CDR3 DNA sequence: TGTGCCAGTAGTATAGGAACGGGGGCAATTGCTGGGGCCAACGTCCTGACTTTC.